Below, 25 T cell receptor beta chains from the same sample are listed, as sequenced in a study of blood T cell repertoires in COVID-19. Libraries were prepared by immunoSEQ multiplex PCR; TCRdb keeps only in-frame clonotypes and omits some of them. The profile shows more than 85,000 clones, 87% of them singletons. Material for sequencing was peripheral blood. These receptor sequences come from a human donor in a cohort sampled during active COVID-19.

The rearrangement uses TRBV6-6 and TRBJ1-5, with D unclear. The length of the CDR3 is 14 residues. Deletions cut 7 bases from V and 1 base from J, with 11 bases between. Germline CDR1 MNHNY, CDR2 SVGAGI (reference sequence). Here the CDR3 reads CASTPAGSNQPQHF. The CDR3 coding sequence is TGTGCCAGCACCCCAGCGGGGAGCAATCAGCCCCAGCATTTT.

The chain's CDR3 is CASSHEDRGGGYTF. The CDR3, as DNA: TGCGCCAGCAGCCACGAAGACAGGGGTGGTGGCTACACCTTC. This chain connects TRBV4-3 to TRBJ1-2; 8 nucleotides align to TRBD1. J was trimmed by 7 bases and V by 3 bases; bases with no gene match: 7. Per germline, CDR1 LGHNA and CDR2 YSLEER. The CDR3 consists of 14 residues.

The chain has TRBV2 and TRBJ1-2, with TRBD1 matching over 7 bases. This CDR3 is built from 14 residues. With V trimmed by 9 bases and J by 2 bases, 9 bases remained unmatched. The germline V gene encodes CDR1 SNHLY and CDR2 FYNNEI. The CDR3 region has the DNA TGTGCCAGTGTGGACAGGACCTTAAACTATGGCTACACCTTC. This translates into CASVDRTLNYGYTF.

V usage is TRBV6-2 or TRBV6-3 and J usage is TRBJ2-7, with D perhaps matching TRBD1 (6 bases). Trimming pared 3 bases from V and 3 bases from J, leaving 12 bases between. Germline lookup yields CDR1 MNHEY and CDR2 SVGEGT. CDR3 length: 14 amino acids. Here the CDR3 DNA reads TGTGCCAGCAGTTATGGGACAATCAACTACGAGCAGTACTTC. It codes for CASSYGTINYEQYF.

The chain recombines TRBV11-3 with TRBJ2-3, with D unclear. This CDR3 contains 14 residues. The germline V gene encodes CDR1 SGHNT and CDR2 YENEEA. The germline V and J ends were trimmed by 6 bases and 6 bases, with 16 bases remaining between them. This CDR3 is CASSSSEVGDTQYF. CDR3 DNA sequence: TGTGCCAGCAGTTCATCTGAGGTCGGGGATACGCAGTATTTT.

The genes are TRBV30 and TRBJ1-2, with D maybe TRBD1 (6 bases). The V gene lost 0 bases and the J gene lost 8 bases, with 7 bases spanning the gap. In germline, CDR1 is GTSNPN, CDR2 SVGIG (reference sequence). The CDR3 runs to 11 residues. CDR3 in amino acids: CAWSVGGGYTF. CDR3 in DNA: TGTGCCTGGAGTGTTGGGGGCGGCTACACCTTC.

V gene TRBV9 combines with J gene TRBJ2-1; 8 nucleotides match TRBD1. V was clipped by 1 base and J by 0 bases; unmatched bases: 3. Per the germline V gene, CDR1 is SGDLS and CDR2 is YYNGEE. The CDR3 is made up of 16 amino acids. CDR3 bases: TGTGCCAGCAGCGTATCCGGACAGGGCTCCTACAATGAGCAGTTCTTC. This sequence encodes CASSVSGQGSYNEQFF.

This chain links TRBV7-2 with TRBJ2-3; 9 bases are a match to TRBD2. V lost 5 bases and J lost 5; bases outside the gene matches: 8. Germline assignment: CDR1 SGHTA and CDR2 FQGNSA. This CDR3 spans 15 amino acids. DNA for the CDR3: TGTGCCAGCAGCCCCGTGCGGGGGGGCCGAGATACGCAGTATTTT. Translation: CASSPVRGGRDTQYF.

The rearrangement uses TRBV29-1 and TRBJ1-1; 8 positions agree with TRBD1. The CDR3 spans 15 residues. Trimming at V came to 4 bases and at J to 5 bases, leaving 12 bases not matched to a gene. CDR1 and CDR2 (germline): SQVTM, ANQGSEA. The CDR3 DNA reads TGCAGCGTTGGAGGGGCAGGGCAGGGGGCGACTGAAGCTTTCTTT. Protein: CSVGGAGQGATEAFF.

The chain has TRBV25-1 and TRBJ1-5; TRBD1 matches at 7 bases. V shed 8 bases, J shed 7 bases, and the junction held 11 bases outside the gene matches. Germline V gene data show CDR1 as MGHDK and CDR2 as SYGVNS. The CDR3 length is 14 residues. CDR3 sequence reads: CASGGTGVPQPQHF. The CDR3 bases are TGTGCCAGCGGGGGTACAGGGGTCCCCCAGCCCCAGCATTTT.

The chain couples TRBV14 to TRBJ1-1, with a tentative D call TRBD1 (6 bases). This CDR3 comprises 15 residues. Trimming pared 1 base from V and 5 bases from J, leaving 14 bases between. Germline V gives CDR1 SGHDN, CDR2 FVKESK. CDR3 in DNA: TGTGCCAGCAGCCAAGTCCTGGGGGCGAAAACTGAAGCTTTCTTT. Its protein is CASSQVLGAKTEAFF.

The rearrangement links TRBV7-9 to TRBJ1-2; a weak D match, TRBD1 (5 bases). With 4 bases removed from V and 8 bases from J, the gap between germline ends came to 26 bases. Germline V gives CDR1 SEHNR, CDR2 FQNEAQ (reference sequence). CDR3 length: 17 residues. CDR3 bases: TGTGCCAGCAGCTCCACTGTGGGACTTCTCGCGCGAAAGGGCTACACCTTC. This gives the protein CASSSTVGLLARKGYTF.

This chain connects TRBV5-6 to TRBJ2-2; 7 bases agree with TRBD1. CDR3 length: 18 amino acids. Trimming took 2 bases from V and 5 from J; bases not matched to a gene: 15. Germline CDR1 is SGHDT and CDR2 is YYEEEE. CDR3 bases: TGTGCCAGCAGCTTCACCCCAATGGCGACAGGGTATACCGGGGAGCTGTTTTTT. Its translation: CASSFTPMATGYTGELFF.

The chain has TRBV10-1 and TRBJ2-2; D remains unclear. Per germline, CDR1 WNHNN and CDR2 SYGVQD (reference sequence). The CDR3 runs to 13 residues. Trimming took 3 bases from V and 7 from J, leaving 9 bases between them. The CDR3 reads CASSDLNYGELFF. The CDR3 DNA sequence: TGCGCCAGCAGTGACCTCAACTACGGGGAGCTGTTTTTT.

CDR3 DNA: TGTGCCACCAGATCACAGGTGACGAACACTGAAGCTTTCTTT. Amino acids: CATRSQVTNTEAFF. This chain connects TRBV6-5 to TRBJ1-1, with D possibly matching TRBD1 (5 bases). The CDR3 contains 14 residues. Looked up from germline, CDR1 is MNHEY and CDR2 is SVGAGI. V lost 10 bases and J 1 base, leaving 16 bases between the germline ends.

J is TRBJ1-2 and V is TRBV5-4; the D gene is possibly TRBD1 (5 bases). The CDR3 is made up of 12 amino acids. Germline V gives CDR1 SGHNT, CDR2 YYREEE (reference sequence). V dropped 1 base and J dropped 8 bases, with 9 bases sitting between them. CDR3 protein: CASSLPGYGYTF. The CDR3 DNA reads as TGTGCCAGCAGCTTGCCAGGGTACGGCTACACCTTC.

The gene calls are TRBV6-6 and TRBJ2-1, with D unclear. Germline V gene sequence: CDR1 MNHNY, CDR2 SVGAGI (reference sequence). CDR3 length: 12 amino acids. With 0 bases removed from V and 8 bases from J, the gap between germline ends came to 5 bases. CDR3 DNA: TGTGCCAGCAGTTACTCGACTTATGAGCAGTTCTTC. Translated, it gives CASSYSTYEQFF.

With respect to this clone: The identical CDR3 is also encoded by other nucleotide sequences in the sample. The V gene is TRBV6-6, the J gene TRBJ1-5; no firm D call. The CDR3 runs to 15 residues. CDR1 is MNHNY and CDR2 is SVGAGI in the germline V gene (reference sequence). Trimming removed 0 bases from V and 0 bases from J, with 6 bases in between. CDR3 DNA: TGTGCCAGCAGTTACTCCGGCGGTAGCAATCAGCCCCAGCATTTT. Translated, it gives CASSYSGGSNQPQHF.

The J gene is TRBJ1-2, the V gene TRBV27; 9 bases are shared with TRBD1. This CDR3 is built from 12 residues. After removal of 8 bases from V and 6 bases from J, the junction contained 4 bases not matched to a gene. Germline V gene data show CDR1 as MNHEY and CDR2 as SMNVEV (reference sequence). The CDR3 DNA sequence: TGTGCCAGCGGCCGGGACAGGGATGGCTACACCTTC. Protein product: CASGRDRDGYTF.

A few counts support this clone. The genes are TRBV12-3 or TRBV12-4 and TRBJ2-7, with D tentatively TRBD2 (6 bases). There are 13 residues in the CDR3. Trimming took 7 bases from V and 2 from J, leaving 12 bases between them. The CDR3 DNA reads TGTGCCAGCACAGTATGGGGGGCCTACGAGCAGTACTTC. Its translation: CASTVWGAYEQYF.

The chain uses TRBV24-1 and TRBJ2-2, with 9 bases aligning to TRBD1. V shed 7 bases, J shed 6 bases, and the junction held 8 bases outside the gene matches. The CDR3 covers 15 residues. Germline values: CDR1 KGHDR, CDR2 SFDVKD. The CDR3 loop is CATRNTGGAAGELFF. CDR3 nucleotide sequence: TGTGCCACCAGAAACACAGGGGGCGCGGCCGGGGAGCTGTTTTTT.

This chain connects TRBV13 to TRBJ2-3; possible D gene TRBD2, 5 bases. The V gene lost 3 bases and the J gene lost 6 bases, with 10 bases spanning the gap. This CDR3 has 13 amino acids. CDR1 and CDR2 from the germline V gene are PRHDT and FYEKMQ (reference sequence). The CDR3 sequence: CASSFGRGDTQYF. CDR3 bases: TGTGCCAGCAGCTTCGGGCGAGGGGATACGCAGTATTTT.

The chain is built from TRBV27 and TRBJ2-2, with a tentative D call TRBD1 (5 bases). The germline gives CDR1 MNHEY, CDR2 SMNVEV (reference sequence). Trimming left V 5 bases short and J 0 bases short, with 10 bases between. The CDR3 totals 15 residues. The CDR3: CASSGRTTNTGELFF. CDR3 DNA sequence: TGTGCCAGCAGTGGAAGGACAACGAACACCGGGGAGCTGTTTTTT.

The V gene is TRBV19, the J gene TRBJ1-1; no reliable D call. CDR1 is LNHDA and CDR2 is SQIVND in the germline V gene (reference sequence). This CDR3 contains 12 residues. V was pared by 6 bases and J by 1 base, with 6 bases between. This CDR3 reads CASSVGNTEAFF. In DNA, the CDR3 is TGTGCCAGTAGCGTCGGGAACACTGAAGCTTTCTTT.

A single count supports this clone. CDR3 residues: CASSRDIRVDSPLHF. The CDR3 nucleotides read TGTGCCAGCAGCCGGGACATCCGTGTTGATTCACCCCTCCACTTT. The chain uses TRBV2 and TRBJ1-6, with D perhaps TRBD1 (6 bases). This CDR3 region has 15 residues. V was shortened by 6 bases and J by 8 bases, with 17 bases between the two germline ends. CDR1 is SNHLY, CDR2 FYNNEI, per germline.